A single sample gave rise to the 30 T cell receptor beta chains below, sequenced in a study of cytomegalovirus exposure and HLA in healthy donors. Primers included in the PCR were 60 Vbeta and 13 Jbeta primers. The protocol was immunoSEQ multiplex PCR, while the TCRdb copy is restricted to in-frame clones and leaves out a portion. Recorded for this sample: tens of thousands of clones. Sequences were obtained from PBMCs. These receptor sequences come from a woman aged 40 to 49 in good health and CMV-seropositive.

The CDR3 loop is CASSSDRAYEKLFF. CDR3 in DNA: TGTGCCAGCAGCTCGGACAGGGCTTATGAAAAACTGTTTTTT. The V call is TRBV7-2, the J call TRBJ1-4; 8 nucleotides match TRBD1. From germline, CDR1 is SGHTA and CDR2 FQGNSA. Trimming cost V 4 bases and J 6 bases; bases outside gene matches: 4. This CDR3 contains 14 residues.

This chain joins TRBV7-8 and TRBJ2-5; possible D gene TRBD1, 6 bases. Germline V gene lookup returns CDR1 SGHVS and CDR2 FQNEAQ. V lost 0 bases and J 6 bases, leaving 8 bases between the germline ends. This CDR3 has 13 residues. The CDR3 DNA reads as TGTGCCAGCAGCTTAGCGGGACACCAGACCCAGTACTTC. The encoded protein is CASSLAGHQTQYF.

The CDR3 loop reads CASSLTGGSNQPQHF. The CDR3 DNA reads TGTGCCAGTAGTCTAACAGGTGGTAGCAATCAGCCCCAGCATTTT. The genes are TRBV19 and TRBJ1-5; D possibly corresponds to TRBD1 (5 bases). The ends were cut back, 5 bases at V and 0 bases at J, with 11 bases in the middle. The CDR3 sequence is 15 residues long. The V gene's germline CDR1 is LNHDA and CDR2 SQIVND (reference sequence).

This chain uses TRBV6-5 with TRBJ2-2, with D tentatively TRBD1 (5 bases). Trimming pared 2 bases from V and 1 base from J, leaving 8 bases between. Germline V gene data show CDR1 as MNHEY and CDR2 as SVGAGI. The length of the CDR3 is 15 residues. In DNA, the CDR3 is TGTGCCAGCAGTTACAGGGGTCTGAACACCGGGGAGCTGTTTTTT. Residues: CASSYRGLNTGELFF.

This sequence joins TRBV18 and TRBJ2-1, with TRBD2 matching over 12 bases. The CDR3 extends over 18 amino acids. V lost 1 base to trimming and J lost 1 base; unmatched junction nucleotides: 5. Germline V gives CDR1 KGHSH, CDR2 LQKENI. As DNA, the CDR3 is TGTGCCAGCTCACCACGACTAGCGGGAGTGGGGTCCTACAATGAGCAGTTCTTC. Amino acid sequence: CASSPRLAGVGSYNEQFF.

The rearrangement joins TRBV5-5 to TRBJ2-1; weak D call: TRBD1 (6 bases). V dropped 2 bases and J dropped 8 bases, with 11 bases sitting between them. The CDR3 has 13 amino acids. Germline CDR1 is SGHKS and CDR2 is YYEKEE (reference sequence). CDR3: CASSFQGWYEQFF. CDR3 nucleotide sequence: TGTGCCAGCAGCTTTCAGGGGTGGTATGAGCAGTTCTTC.

The chain joins TRBV9 to TRBJ1-1, with D unresolved. V shed 5 bases and J shed 3 bases, with 8 bases lying between them. The length of the CDR3 is 12 residues. Per the germline V gene, CDR1 is SGDLS and CDR2 is YYNGEE. The CDR3 protein is CASSSGYTEAFF. The CDR3 DNA reads as TGTGCCAGCAGTAGCGGTTACACTGAAGCTTTCTTT.

V usage is TRBV5-5 and J usage is TRBJ2-2; TRBD1 matches 7 bases. The germline V gene encodes CDR1 SGHKS and CDR2 YYEKEE (reference sequence). J gave up 2 bases and V 6 bases, and 7 bases lay outside the gene matches. The CDR3 spans 15 residues. In DNA, the CDR3 is TGTGCCAGCACCAGACGGACAGGAAACACCGGGGAGCTGTTTTTT. As protein: CASTRRTGNTGELFF.

The rearrangement uses TRBV29-1 and TRBJ1-2, with 10 bases that match TRBD1. With 1 base clipped from V and 3 bases from J, the junction kept 5 bases outside the gene matches. CDR1 is SQVTM and CDR2 is ANQGSEA in the germline V gene. CDR3 length: 15 amino acids. The CDR3: CSVEGRQGADYGYTF. Here the CDR3 DNA reads TGCAGCGTTGAAGGCAGACAGGGGGCGGACTATGGCTACACCTTC.

This rearrangement joins TRBV11-2 to TRBJ1-2; TRBD1 matches 8 bases. The CDR3 is made up of 12 amino acids. Per the germline V gene, CDR1 is SGHAT and CDR2 is FQNNGV. With 5 bases clipped from V and 7 bases from J, the junction kept 3 bases outside the gene matches. CDR3 residues: CASSRTGSGYTF. The CDR3 coding sequence is TGTGCCAGCAGCCGGACAGGGAGTGGCTACACCTTC.

The J gene is TRBJ2-7, the V gene TRBV27, with 9 bases fitting TRBD1. Germline lookup yields CDR1 MNHEY and CDR2 SMNVEV (reference sequence). Trimming removed 7 bases from V and 3 bases from J; junction bases left unmatched: 7. This CDR3 is 14 amino acids long. CDR3 sequence: CASKHGGQGYEQYF. Here the CDR3 DNA reads TGTGCCAGCAAGCACGGGGGACAGGGCTACGAGCAGTACTTC.

The rearrangement links TRBV30 to TRBJ1-5; no reliable D call. The germline V gene has CDR1 GTSNPN and CDR2 SVGIG (reference sequence). The CDR3 has 13 amino acids. V dropped 0 bases and J dropped 6 bases, with 9 bases sitting between them. CDR3 amino acids: CAWSVQRFQPQHF. The CDR3 nucleotides read TGTGCCTGGAGTGTACAGCGGTTTCAGCCCCAGCATTTT.

This chain joins TRBV18 and TRBJ2-7, with 9 bases matching TRBD2. The V segment lost 3 bases and the J segment 4 bases; nucleotides outside the gene matches: 7. CDR3 length equals 15 residues. Germline assignment: CDR1 KGHSH and CDR2 LQKENI. In DNA form, the CDR3 reads TGTGCCAGCTCACCGGGGCGGGAGGGCCAATACGAGCAGTACTTC. This codes for CASSPGREGQYEQYF.

The V gene is TRBV6-5, the J gene TRBJ1-5; weak D call: TRBD1 (6 bases). Germline CDR1 reads MNHEY; CDR2 reads SVGAGI. The CDR3 consists of 15 residues. V was shortened by 5 bases and J by 0 bases, with 11 bases between the two germline ends. As DNA, the CDR3 is TGTGCCAGCAGTCGGGACACCTATAGCAATCAGCCCCAGCATTTT. Translating gives CASSRDTYSNQPQHF.

The chain has TRBV6-6 and TRBJ1-5, with D possibly being TRBD1 (5 bases). Between the trimmed V and J ends, which lost 10 bases and 5 bases, there was a span of 21 bases. Germline V CDR1 and CDR2: MNHNY, SVGAGI (reference sequence). The CDR3 is made up of 15 amino acids. Here the CDR3 reads CATLTPVRGDQPQHF. Written as DNA, the CDR3 is TGTGCCACCCTAACTCCGGTCCGGGGGGATCAGCCCCAGCATTTT.

The chain recombines TRBV6-6 with TRBJ2-5; perhaps TRBD2 as D (5 bases). With 10 bases removed from V and 2 bases from J, the gap between germline ends came to 17 bases. The CDR3 consists of 14 residues. Per the germline V gene, CDR1 is MNHNY and CDR2 is SVGAGI (reference sequence). Here the CDR3 reads CANRFRPGQETQYF. The CDR3 DNA reads TGTGCCAACAGATTTCGACCGGGACAAGAGACCCAGTACTTC.

This chain connects TRBV4-3 to TRBJ1-2; 7 bases line up with TRBD1. Germline V gene data show CDR1 as LGHNA and CDR2 as YSLEER. The ends lost 0 bases at V and 2 bases at J; junction bases unmatched: 3. This CDR3 region has 15 residues. The CDR3 protein is CASSQDPTGNYGYTF. For the CDR3, the DNA is TGCGCCAGCAGCCAAGACCCGACAGGGAACTATGGCTACACCTTC.

The DNA for the CDR3 is TGCGCCAGCAGTGCTACCGGGACTCGCGCCTACGAGCAGTACTTC. Translating gives CASSATGTRAYEQYF. The chain links TRBV10-1 to TRBJ2-7; D may be TRBD2 (6 bases). CDR1 WNHNN and CDR2 SYGVQD come from the germline V gene (reference sequence). The CDR3 sequence is 15 residues long. V lost 4 bases, J lost 2 bases, and 15 bases lay in between.

The chain uses TRBV10-1 and TRBJ2-1; the D gene is possibly TRBD1 (5 bases). Germline CDR1 WNHNN, CDR2 SYGVQD (reference sequence). V lost 1 base to trimming and J lost 0 bases, with 7 bases between them. CDR3 length equals 15 residues. CDR3 sequence: CASSEYRSSYNEQFF. As DNA, the CDR3 is TGCGCCAGCAGTGAGTACAGGTCCTCCTACAATGAGCAGTTCTTC.

J is TRBJ2-3 and V is TRBV7-9, with 8 bases that match TRBD2. V lost 4 bases, J lost 3 bases, and 9 bases stayed unmatched. The CDR3 runs to 16 residues. From germline, CDR1 is SEHNR and CDR2 FQNEAQ (reference sequence). The CDR3 bases are TGTGCCAGCAGCTCCCCCTGGAGCGGGAGAACAGATACGCAGTATTTT. It yields the protein CASSSPWSGRTDTQYF. Full variable domain (remainder filled in from reference TRBV7-9 and TRBJ2-3): DTGVSQNPRHKITKRGQNVTFRCDPISEHNRLYWYRQTLGQGPEFLTYFQNEAQLEKSRLLSDRFSAERPKGSFSTLEIQRTEQGDSAMYLCASSSPWSGRTDTQYFGPGTRLTVL.

The DNA for the CDR3 is TGTGCCAGCAGTTTTAGCGGGGGCCAAGAGACCCAGTACTTC. As protein: CASSFSGGQETQYF. V is TRBV2 and J is TRBJ2-5, with TRBD2 matching 9 bases. The length of the CDR3 is 14 residues. Germline V gene data show CDR1 as SNHLY and CDR2 as FYNNEI. V shed 5 bases, J shed 1 base, and the junction held 2 bases outside the gene matches.

The V gene is TRBV6-1, the J gene TRBJ2-2; 7 nucleotides agree with TRBD1. This CDR3 region has 13 residues. J was trimmed by 2 bases and V by 10 bases; bases with no gene match: 4. Germline V gene data show CDR1 as MNHNS and CDR2 as SASEGT. This CDR3 is CANEGANTGELFF. For the CDR3, the DNA is TGTGCCAACGAGGGGGCTAACACCGGGGAGCTGTTTTTT.

This chain joins TRBV5-8 and TRBJ1-5; D is undetermined. V lost 4 bases, J lost 0 bases, and 20 bases lay in between. The CDR3 runs 18 residues. Germline V gives CDR1 SGHTS, CDR2 YDEGEE. The CDR3 here is CASSLSRDILLSNQPQHF. CDR3 nucleotide sequence: TGTGCCAGCAGCCTCTCGAGAGACATCCTCCTTAGCAATCAGCCCCAGCATTTT.

The rearrangement joins TRBV4-1 to TRBJ1-4; 10 bases fit TRBD1. This CDR3 comprises 16 residues. From germline, CDR1 is MGHRA and CDR2 YSYEKL. The junction had 7 bases not matched to a gene; V was cut back by 1 base and J by 8 bases. The CDR3, as DNA: TGCGCCAGCAGCCAAGGACAGGGGGCGCTGGGAGAAAAACTGTTTTTT. Translation gives CASSQGQGALGEKLFF.

V and J are TRBV5-1 and TRBJ2-1; TRBD2 agrees at 9 bases. The germline V gene has CDR1 SGHRS and CDR2 YFSETQ. The length of the CDR3 is 16 residues. J lost 4 bases, V lost 4 bases, and 9 bases had no gene match. The CDR3 sequence: CASSTEPGLAYNEQFF. CDR3 sequence (DNA): TGCGCCAGCAGCACCGAACCGGGACTAGCATACAATGAGCAGTTCTTC.

The V gene is TRBV11-3, the J gene TRBJ2-1, with 7 bases that match TRBD1. Germline-derived CDR1 and CDR2 are SGHNT and YENEEA. The CDR3 spans 12 residues. V was pared by 5 bases and J by 8 bases, with 3 bases of the junction left unmatched. The CDR3 region is CASSETGDEQFF. The CDR3 nucleotides read TGTGCCAGCAGCGAAACAGGGGATGAGCAGTTCTTC.

V is TRBV4-3 and J is TRBJ1-4; D possibly corresponds to TRBD1 (5 bases). Between the trimmed V and J ends, which lost 4 bases and 4 bases, there was a span of 7 bases. Germline CDR1 and CDR2: LGHNA and YSLEER. The CDR3 is 13 amino acids. In DNA, the CDR3 is TGCGCCAGCAGCCGGGACTATAATGAAAAACTGTTTTTT. The encoded protein is CASSRDYNEKLFF.

J is TRBJ1-4 and V is TRBV19, with unresolved D. Germline V lookup: CDR1 LNHDA, CDR2 SQIVND (reference sequence). The CDR3 consists of 14 residues. The germline V and J ends were trimmed by 5 bases and 4 bases, with 11 bases remaining between them. The CDR3 DNA reads as TGTGCCAGTAGTCCTACGATAGTTAATGAAAAACTGTTTTTT. This encodes CASSPTIVNEKLFF.

To note about this clone: An end of the junction does not agree with germline; a read error may underlie this. V gene TRBV27 combines with J gene TRBJ1-1; D may be TRBD1 (6 bases). The CDR3 spans 14 residues. Germline V gene lookup returns CDR1 MNHEY and CDR2 SMNVEV (reference sequence). The CDR3 loop reads CASGRFAGDTEDFF. The CDR3 nucleotides read TGTGCCAGCGGCCGGTTTGCAGGGGACACTGAAGATTTCTTT.

This rearrangement joins TRBV7-9 to TRBJ1-5; no reliable D call. Deletions cut 0 bases from V and 7 bases from J, with 7 bases between. The CDR3 is made up of 13 amino acids. Germline CDR1 and CDR2: SEHNR and FQNEAQ (reference sequence). This chain's CDR3 is CASSLAGGQPQHF. For the CDR3, the DNA is TGTGCCAGCAGCTTAGCGGGAGGGCAGCCCCAGCATTTT. The variable domain in full, with the rest retrieved from reference TRBV7-9 and TRBJ1-5, is DTGVSQNPRHKITKRGQNVTFRCDPISEHNRLYWYRQTLGQGPEFLTYFQNEAQLEKSRLLSDRFSAERPKGSFSTLEIQRTEQGDSAMYLCASSLAGGQPQHFGDGTRLSIL.